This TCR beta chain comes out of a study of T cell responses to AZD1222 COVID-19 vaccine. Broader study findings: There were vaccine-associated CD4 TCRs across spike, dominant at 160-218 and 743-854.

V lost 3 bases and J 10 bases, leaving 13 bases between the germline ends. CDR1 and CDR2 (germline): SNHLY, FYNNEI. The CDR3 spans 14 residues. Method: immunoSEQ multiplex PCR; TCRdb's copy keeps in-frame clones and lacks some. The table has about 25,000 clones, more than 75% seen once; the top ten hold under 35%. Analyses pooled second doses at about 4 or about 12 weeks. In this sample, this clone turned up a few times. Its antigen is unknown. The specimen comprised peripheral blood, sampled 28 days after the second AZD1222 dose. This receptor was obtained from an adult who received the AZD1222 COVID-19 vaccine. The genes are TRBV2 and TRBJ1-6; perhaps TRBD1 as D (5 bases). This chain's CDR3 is CASSEVQGYSPLHF. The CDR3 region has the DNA TGTGCCAGCAGTGAGGTTCAGGGTTACTCACCCCTCCACTTT.